These 20 T cell receptor beta chains share one sample of origin, sequenced in a study of blood T cell repertoires in COVID-19. Some clones are missing from TCRdb's copy, which holds only in-frame ones; the method was immunoSEQ multiplex PCR. The sample lists 70,000 or so clones; around 83% were seen once. Sequences were obtained from peripheral blood. These TCRs come from a woman of 80 years or more with active or convalescent COVID-19.

This chain connects TRBV10-3 to TRBJ1-2, with 7 bases identical to TRBD1. There are 14 residues in the CDR3. Germline V gives CDR1 ENHRY, CDR2 SYGVKD. J lost 5 bases, V lost 6 bases, and 9 bases had no gene match. The DNA of the CDR3 is TGTGCCATCAGGAGGGACAGTGAAATTTATGGCTACACCTTC. Translation: CAIRRDSEIYGYTF.

The chain uses TRBV11-1 and TRBJ2-5; 7 bases fit TRBD1. The germline V gene encodes CDR1 SGHAT and CDR2 FQDESV (reference sequence). With V trimmed by 5 bases and J by 4 bases, 7 bases remained unmatched. The CDR3 contains 14 residues. The CDR3 nucleotides read TGTGCCAGCAGCCCATACAGGGGTGGAGAGACCCAGTACTTC. This codes for CASSPYRGGETQYF.

The rearrangement uses TRBV28 and TRBJ1-6, with unresolved D. This CDR3 comprises 16 residues. From germline, CDR1 is MDHEN and CDR2 SYDVKM. The ends were cut back, 11 bases at V and 3 bases at J, with 20 bases in the middle. CDR3 coding DNA: TGTGCCTTCCGTGTTGAGCAGAGGATCTATAATTCACCCCTCCACTTT. Translated: CAFRVEQRIYNSPLHF.

The rearrangement uses TRBV19 and TRBJ2-3, with 8 bases aligning to TRBD2. The CDR3 covers 16 residues. Germline V lookup: CDR1 LNHDA, CDR2 SQIVND (reference sequence). V gave up 2 bases and J gave up 4 bases; unmatched junction bases: 8. As DNA, the CDR3 is TGTGCCAGTAGTATATTCGGGGGGGGAGTCGCAGATACGCAGTATTTT. Residues: CASSIFGGGVADTQYF.

The genes are TRBV7-9 and TRBJ2-2, with a tentative D call TRBD1 (5 bases). V shed 4 bases and J shed 4 bases, with 16 bases lying between them. CDR1 SEHNR and CDR2 FQNEAQ come from the germline V gene (reference sequence). This CDR3 contains 16 residues. CDR3 protein: CASSSGQGSTTGELFF. CDR3 coding DNA: TGTGCCAGCAGCTCTGGCCAGGGAAGTACCACCGGGGAGCTGTTTTTT.

The chain links TRBV11-2 to TRBJ2-1; a weak D match, TRBD2 (6 bases). This CDR3 has 14 residues. Trimming took off 7 bases at V and 8 bases at J, with 18 bases between the two ends. CDR1 is SGHAT, CDR2 FQNNGV, per germline. The CDR3, as DNA: TGTGCCAGCAAAACCTGGGGAGGCCGGCATGAGCAGTTCTTC. This encodes CASKTWGGRHEQFF.

V gene TRBV5-4 combines with J gene TRBJ2-1; possibly TRBD2 for D (6 bases). The CDR3 covers 14 residues. CDR1 and CDR2 (germline): SGHNT, YYREEE (reference sequence). Trimming pared 6 bases from V and 4 bases from J, leaving 14 bases between. CDR3 DNA sequence: TGTGCCAGCAACATCCGGGGGTCTTACAATGAGCAGTTCTTC. Its translation: CASNIRGSYNEQFF.

This clone was found a few times. V is TRBV6-2 or TRBV6-3 and J is TRBJ2-1, with 8 bases identical to TRBD2. The J segment lost 1 base and the V segment lost 5 bases, leaving 13 bases of the junction unmatched. Per germline, CDR1 MNHEY and CDR2 SVGEGT. The CDR3 runs 18 residues. For the CDR3, the DNA is TGTGCCAGCAGTCCAGCTAGCGGGTCTCCCGGGTCCTACAATGAGCAGTTCTTC. It specifies CASSPASGSPGSYNEQFF.

V is TRBV25-1 and J is TRBJ2-6, with D perhaps TRBD1 (5 bases). CDR1 and CDR2 (germline): MGHDK, SYGVNS. Trimming cost V 7 bases and J 1 base, with 8 bases left between them. The CDR3 consists of 14 residues. CDR3 loop: CASMGPSGANVLTF. The CDR3 nucleotides read TGTGCCAGCATGGGGCCGTCTGGGGCCAACGTCCTGACTTTC.

The chain is built from TRBV18 and TRBJ2-3; possible D gene TRBD2, 6 bases. This CDR3 comprises 14 residues. Trimming took off 6 bases at V and 6 bases at J, with 16 bases between the two ends. Germline CDR1 KGHSH, CDR2 LQKENI. The CDR3 region has the DNA TGTGCCAGCTCTCTCACCGCGGGGTTGGATACGCAGTATTTT. Amino acids: CASSLTAGLDTQYF.

The genes are TRBV7-3 and TRBJ2-3; 7 positions match TRBD2. V was pared by 1 base and J by 4 bases, with 14 bases of the junction left unmatched. The germline V gene has CDR1 SGHTA and CDR2 FQGTGA. CDR3 length: 18 residues. The DNA for the CDR3 is TGTGCCAGCAGCTTAAATAGGGCGGGCGGGGGAGGCGCAGATACGCAGTATTTT. It yields the protein CASSLNRAGGGGADTQYF.

This clone showed up just once. The chain links TRBV28 to TRBJ1-1; D gene ambiguous. V was shortened by 3 bases and J by 4 bases, with 3 bases between the two germline ends. The CDR3 sequence is 11 residues long. The germline V gene has CDR1 MDHEN and CDR2 SYDVKM. This CDR3 is CASSFRTEAFF. The CDR3, as DNA: TGTGCCAGCAGTTTCCGCACTGAAGCTTTCTTT.

This chain connects TRBV11-3 to TRBJ2-2; D unclear. Germline V gene data show CDR1 as SGHNT and CDR2 as YENEEA. The CDR3 spans 13 residues. V was pared by 2 bases and J by 4 bases, with 5 bases between. DNA for the CDR3: TGTGCCAGCAGCTTAACCAGCACCGGGGAGCTGTTTTTT. Its translation: CASSLTSTGELFF.

This clone was counted once. The rearrangement links TRBV4-3 to TRBJ2-2; D is ambiguous. This CDR3 has 14 residues. Germline values: CDR1 LGHNA, CDR2 YSLEER. The V and J ends lost 1 base and 2 bases respectively, with 5 bases between them. CDR3 region: CASSQVLNTGELFF. CDR3 nucleotides: TGCGCCAGCAGCCAAGTCCTAAACACCGGGGAGCTGTTTTTT.

This rearrangement joins TRBV19 to TRBJ1-2; D gene ambiguous. This CDR3 region has 14 residues. With 7 bases removed from V and 4 bases from J, the gap between germline ends came to 16 bases. CDR1 LNHDA and CDR2 SQIVND come from the germline V gene (reference sequence). CDR3 bases: TGTGCCAGTAAGGAGGGTCTCGGCCTCTATGGCTACACCTTC. It codes for CASKEGLGLYGYTF.

The chain carries TRBV30 and TRBJ1-1; D unresolved. Germline loops: CDR1 GTSNPN, CDR2 SVGIG (reference sequence). The CDR3 totals 13 residues. V was clipped by 0 bases and J by 2 bases, with 7 bases between them. The CDR3 sequence: CAWSVGTNTEAFF. The CDR3 coding sequence is TGTGCCTGGAGTGTTGGTACTAACACTGAAGCTTTCTTT.

There are a few counts of this clone. The chain joins TRBV2 to TRBJ2-7; D unresolved. V lost 6 bases, J lost 8 bases, and 14 bases lay in between. The CDR3 runs to 12 residues. CDR1 is SNHLY and CDR2 is FYNNEI in the germline V gene. The CDR3 here is CASRQFPHKQYF. For the CDR3, the DNA is TGTGCCAGCAGGCAGTTTCCACACAAGCAGTACTTC.

The chain employs TRBV5-1 and TRBJ2-3; D remains unclear. V gave up 1 base and J gave up 1 base, with 7 bases separating them. Per the germline V gene, CDR1 is SGHRS and CDR2 is YFSETQ. This CDR3 has 14 residues. As DNA, the CDR3 is TGCGCCAGCAGCTTGCAGTTGGGCACAGATACGCAGTATTTT. This gives the protein CASSLQLGTDTQYF.

The V gene is TRBV10-3, the J gene TRBJ1-6; D is possibly TRBD1 (5 bases). Trimming left V 3 bases short and J 9 bases short, with 9 bases between. CDR1 ENHRY and CDR2 SYGVKD come from the germline V gene. The CDR3 has 13 amino acids. The CDR3 DNA follows: TGTGCCATCAGTGACAGGGCGTCTTCACCCCTCCACTTT. Translated, it gives CAISDRASSPLHF.

The rearrangement uses TRBV7-2 and TRBJ2-3; D might be TRBD2 (6 bases). Germline CDR1 reads SGHTA; CDR2 reads FQGNSA. The CDR3 is made up of 15 amino acids. V lost 1 base to trimming and J lost 3 bases, with 11 bases between them. The CDR3: CASSLVGRPTDTQYF. The DNA for the CDR3 is TGTGCCAGCAGCTTAGTTGGGAGGCCAACAGATACGCAGTATTTT.